One and the same sample provided the 32 T cell receptor beta chains below, sequenced in a study of somatic mutations in cytotoxic T cells in rheumatoid arthritis. Sequenced by immunoSEQ multiplex PCR; TCRdb stores in-frame clones only, minus some. The sample consists of 20,000 or so clones, roughly 87% of them appearing once. Sequencing input: CD8+ T cells sorted from blood. These TCRs come from an adult with rheumatoid arthritis.

The chain couples TRBV2 to TRBJ2-7; tentatively, D is TRBD1 (6 bases). Germline V gene lookup returns CDR1 SNHLY and CDR2 FYNNEI. Trimming shortened V by 6 bases and J by 2 bases, and 11 bases separated the two germline ends. The CDR3 is made up of 13 amino acids. The DNA of the CDR3 is TGTGCCAGCAGGGACAGTGAGCCCTACGAGCAGTACTTC. This gives the protein CASRDSEPYEQYF.

This chain connects TRBV7-9 to TRBJ2-1; D is possibly TRBD2 (6 bases). Germline V gives CDR1 SEHNR, CDR2 FQNEAQ (reference sequence). The V end was cut by 4 bases, the J end by 4 bases, with 14 bases between. CDR3 length equals 15 residues. CDR3 DNA sequence: TGTGCCAGCAGCTCCACCGGGACTCAGTACAATGAGCAGTTCTTC. It is translated as CASSSTGTQYNEQFF.

The chain uses TRBV7-8 and TRBJ2-1; TRBD2 matches at 11 bases. The CDR3 extends over 15 amino acids. Germline V CDR1 and CDR2: SGHVS, FQNEAQ. The ends lost 2 bases at V and 5 bases at J; junction bases unmatched: 2. CDR3 protein: CASSLLTSGNNEQFF. The CDR3 DNA is TGTGCCAGCAGCTTATTGACTAGCGGGAACAATGAGCAGTTCTTC. Combining the CDR3 with reference TRBV7-8 and TRBJ2-1 gives the whole variable domain GAGVSQSPRYKVAKRGQDVALRCDPISGHVSLFWYQQALGQGPEFLTYFQNEAQLDKSGLPSDRFFAERPEGSVSTLKIQRTQQEDSAVYLCASSLLTSGNNEQFFGPGTRLTVL.

This clone was seen more than once but under ten times. V gene TRBV29-1 combines with J gene TRBJ1-1; possibly TRBD1 for D (5 bases). CDR3 length: 12 amino acids. CDR1 is SQVTM and CDR2 is ANQGSEA in the germline V gene. V lost 6 bases to trimming and J lost 7 bases, with 15 bases between them. The CDR3 DNA follows: TGCAGCGTCCCCCAGGGAGAGGTTGAAGCTTTCTTT. It yields the protein CSVPQGEVEAFF.

The rearrangement uses TRBV7-9 and TRBJ2-1, with D possibly being TRBD1 (6 bases). The germline gives CDR1 SEHNR, CDR2 FQNEAQ (reference sequence). Trimming removed 5 bases at V and 5 bases at J, with 22 bases between. This CDR3 contains 17 residues. The CDR3 reads CASSPASTGHGHNEQFF. The CDR3 nucleotides read TGTGCCAGCAGCCCGGCCTCGACAGGACATGGCCACAATGAGCAGTTCTTC.

The J gene is TRBJ2-7, the V gene TRBV9; possible D gene TRBD2, 6 bases. Germline V CDR1 and CDR2: SGDLS, YYNGEE. V shed 3 bases and J shed 4 bases, with 17 bases lying between them. This CDR3 comprises 15 residues. This CDR3 is CASSESGRGGYEQYF. CDR3 DNA sequence: TGTGCCAGCAGCGAGTCGGGCCGTGGGGGGTACGAGCAGTACTTC.

The rearrangement uses TRBV5-4 and TRBJ2-2; TRBD2 matches 7 bases. This CDR3 comprises 14 residues. Germline CDR1 reads SGHNT; CDR2 reads YYREEE (reference sequence). The V and J ends lost 0 bases and 6 bases, in that order; junction bases with no gene match: 2. The DNA for the CDR3 is TGTGCCAGCAGCTTGGTGGGAGGGCCCGGGGAGCTGTTTTTT. Translation: CASSLVGGPGELFF.

This sequence joins TRBV7-6 and TRBJ1-1, with D perhaps matching TRBD1 (6 bases). Trimming removed 1 base from V and 5 bases from J, with 11 bases in between. This CDR3 contains 14 residues. Germline CDR1 SGHVS, CDR2 FNYEAQ. CDR3 in amino acids: CASSLGRGGTEAFF. The CDR3 coding sequence is TGTGCCAGCAGCTTAGGCAGGGGAGGAACTGAAGCTTTCTTT.

The rearrangement uses TRBV27 and TRBJ2-7, with 7 bases matching TRBD2. The J segment lost 3 bases and the V segment lost 3 bases, leaving 5 bases of the junction unmatched. Germline V lookup: CDR1 MNHEY, CDR2 SMNVEV (reference sequence). This CDR3 is built from 14 residues. As DNA, the CDR3 is TGTGCCAGCAGTTTTTCGGGACTAAACTACGAGCAGTACTTC. This encodes CASSFSGLNYEQYF.

CDR3 sequence: CASSFDSLNTEAFF. CDR3 DNA sequence: TGTGCCAGCAGTTTTGACAGCCTGAACACTGAAGCTTTCTTT. V is TRBV27 and J is TRBJ1-1, with D tentatively TRBD1 (5 bases). Deletions cut 3 bases from V and 0 bases from J, with 8 bases between. Germline CDR1 reads MNHEY; CDR2 reads SMNVEV (reference sequence). This CDR3 is 14 amino acids long.

This chain joins TRBV7-9 and TRBJ1-3; perhaps TRBD1 as D (6 bases). There are 17 residues in the CDR3. V lost 5 bases and J 0 bases, leaving 17 bases between the germline ends. In germline, CDR1 is SEHNR, CDR2 FQNEAQ (reference sequence). CDR3 coding DNA: TGTGCCAGCAGCCCACTCACAGGGAAACACTCTGGAAACACCATATATTTT. This encodes CASSPLTGKHSGNTIYF.

The chain joins TRBV13 to TRBJ2-2, with a possible D match to TRBD2 (5 bases). The V gene lost 5 bases and the J gene lost 7 bases, with 20 bases spanning the gap. The germline V gene has CDR1 PRHDT and CDR2 FYEKMQ (reference sequence). CDR3 length: 16 amino acids. DNA for the CDR3: TGTGCCAGCAGCCCCACCCGCGGGCCAGGATTCGGGGAGCTGTTTTTT. Residues: CASSPTRGPGFGELFF.

This chain uses TRBV4-3 with TRBJ1-2; D not certain. Germline V gives CDR1 LGHNA, CDR2 YSLEER. Trimming took 1 base from V and 4 from J, leaving 13 bases between them. The CDR3 spans 15 residues. CDR3 protein: CASSQVLLPVYGYTF. Here the CDR3 DNA reads TGCGCCAGCAGCCAAGTTCTGCTACCTGTCTATGGCTACACCTTC.

The chain has TRBV7-9 and TRBJ2-5; D gene unclear. The CDR3 is 16 amino acids. V dropped 5 bases and J dropped 2 bases, with 18 bases sitting between them. Per germline, CDR1 SEHNR and CDR2 FQNEAQ (reference sequence). CDR3 bases: TGTGCCAGCAGCCCGGACGCGTGGCCCTCACAAGAGACCCAGTACTTC. Translated: CASSPDAWPSQETQYF.

This sequence joins TRBV7-9 and TRBJ2-7; no reliable D call. From germline, CDR1 is SEHNR and CDR2 FQNEAQ (reference sequence). This CDR3 contains 14 residues. V dropped 4 bases and J dropped 0 bases, with 10 bases sitting between them. CDR3 amino acids: CASSYGPSSYEQYF. DNA of the CDR3: TGTGCCAGCAGCTACGGACCGAGCTCCTACGAGCAGTACTTC.

V and J are TRBV6-1 and TRBJ2-1, with TRBD2 matching over 10 bases. The V segment lost 8 bases and the J segment 4 bases; nucleotides outside the gene matches: 5. CDR1 MNHNS and CDR2 SASEGT come from the germline V gene. CDR3 size: 14 residues. The CDR3 DNA follows: TGTGCCAGCGACTGGACTAGCGGATACAATGAGCAGTTCTTC. This sequence encodes CASDWTSGYNEQFF.

J is TRBJ1-2 and V is TRBV18, with TRBD1 matching over 7 bases. J lost 1 base, V lost 6 bases, and 8 bases had no gene match. The germline V gene has CDR1 KGHSH and CDR2 LQKENI. The length of the CDR3 is 15 residues. Written as DNA, the CDR3 is TGTGCCAGCTCTGGCCGACAGGGCCTTAACTATGGCTACACCTTC. Protein product: CASSGRQGLNYGYTF.

V gene TRBV2 combines with J gene TRBJ2-1, with 9 bases matching TRBD2. With 3 bases clipped from V and 6 bases from J, the junction kept 9 bases outside the gene matches. The CDR3 has 16 residues. The germline V gene has CDR1 SNHLY and CDR2 FYNNEI. The CDR3 coding sequence is TGTGCCAGCAGTGATAGTGGGACTAGCAGGGGCAATGAGCAGTTCTTC. It translates to CASSDSGTSRGNEQFF.

The V gene is TRBV4-1, the J gene TRBJ2-7; D gene ambiguous. This CDR3 has 15 amino acids. Germline lookup yields CDR1 MGHRA and CDR2 YSYEKL. V was trimmed by 6 bases and J by 3 bases, leaving 18 bases between them. In DNA, the CDR3 is TGCGCCAGCAGTCGAAGTACAGACCCTGACTACGAGCAGTACTTC. This gives the protein CASSRSTDPDYEQYF.

The CDR3 DNA follows: TGCGCCAGCAGCCAAGGACCGGGACTAGCGGATTACAATGAGCAGTTCTTC. Its protein product is CASSQGPGLADYNEQFF. The V gene is TRBV4-1, the J gene TRBJ2-1; 11 positions match TRBD2. This CDR3 has 17 residues. Per germline, CDR1 MGHRA and CDR2 YSYEKL. V was pared by 1 base and J by 4 bases, with 6 bases of the junction left unmatched.

This rearrangement joins TRBV5-6 to TRBJ2-1; D possibly corresponds to TRBD2 (6 bases). Trimming cost V 6 bases and J 10 bases, with 11 bases left between them. CDR3 length: 11 residues. The germline V gene has CDR1 SGHDT and CDR2 YYEEEE. The CDR3 protein is CASIQRGEQFF. CDR3 nucleotides: TGTGCCAGCATCCAACGGGGGGAGCAGTTCTTC.

This chain links TRBV9 with TRBJ2-7; 8 bases fit TRBD1. After removal of 3 bases from V and 0 bases from J, the junction contained 2 bases not matched to a gene. Per germline, CDR1 SGDLS and CDR2 YYNGEE. There are 14 residues in the CDR3. The CDR3 spells CASSAGGRSYEQYF. The CDR3, as DNA: TGTGCCAGCAGCGCAGGGGGCCGCTCCTACGAGCAGTACTTC.

The V gene is TRBV4-2, the J gene TRBJ1-6; 7 positions match TRBD1. Unmatched junction bases numbered 12, after V lost 1 base and J lost 9 bases. The CDR3 is 17 residues long. From germline, CDR1 is LGHNA and CDR2 YNFKEQ. CDR3 bases: TGTGCCAGCAGCCAAGGTTTCCGGGACAGCCTTTTTTCACCCCTCCACTTT. Amino acids: CASSQGFRDSLFSPLHF.

The rearrangement links TRBV6-1 to TRBJ2-2; D is ambiguous. Per the germline V gene, CDR1 is MNHNS and CDR2 is SASEGT. The CDR3 sequence is 12 residues long. Trimming took off 8 bases at V and 5 bases at J, with 9 bases between the two ends. The CDR3, as DNA: TGTGCCAGCCGATTTCGGACCGGGGAGCTGTTTTTT. This translates into CASRFRTGELFF.

The rearrangement joins TRBV27 to TRBJ2-4; no firm D call. The CDR3 covers 15 residues. Germline values: CDR1 MNHEY, CDR2 SMNVEV (reference sequence). Trimming removed 2 bases at V and 0 bases at J, with 8 bases between. CDR3 sequence: CASSLSVLAKNIQYF. For the CDR3, the DNA is TGTGCCAGCAGTTTAAGTGTCCTAGCCAAAAACATTCAGTACTTC.

The chain carries TRBV29-1 and TRBJ1-2; a possible D gene is TRBD1 (6 bases). The CDR3 runs to 12 residues. Looked up from germline, CDR1 is SQVTM and CDR2 is ANQGSEA. The V gene lost 3 bases and the J gene lost 5 bases, with 10 bases spanning the gap. The CDR3 here is CSVDGGRYGYTF. Here the CDR3 DNA reads TGCAGCGTTGACGGGGGGCGTTATGGCTACACCTTC.

V usage is TRBV7-8 and J usage is TRBJ1-6, with a tentative D call TRBD1 (5 bases). The CDR3 has 15 amino acids. V was cut by 1 base and J by 8 bases, with 12 bases left in between. CDR1 and CDR2 from the germline V gene are SGHVS and FQNEAQ. CDR3 amino acids: CASSLVRGNYSPLHF. The CDR3 nucleotides read TGTGCCAGCAGCTTAGTGCGGGGGAATTATTCACCCCTCCACTTT.

V gene TRBV15 combines with J gene TRBJ2-1; 10 positions agree with TRBD2. From germline, CDR1 is LNHNV and CDR2 YYDKDF (reference sequence). V shed 7 bases and J 5 bases; nucleotides not matched to a gene: 8. The CDR3 is 15 residues long. As DNA, the CDR3 is TGTGCCACCAAGGGGGGCCTAGCGGGAGACAATGAGCAGTTCTTC. Residues: CATKGGLAGDNEQFF.

In DNA form, the CDR3 reads TGTGCCAGCAGCCCGCAGGGGGACTCCCGCTATAATTCACCCCTCCACTTT. It translates to CASSPQGDSRYNSPLHF. The chain combines TRBV9 with TRBJ1-6, with 7 bases fitting TRBD1. V shed 4 bases and J 3 bases; nucleotides not matched to a gene: 10. This CDR3 spans 17 amino acids. Germline V gene lookup returns CDR1 SGDLS and CDR2 YYNGEE. The full variable domain, rest sourced from reference TRBV9 and TRBJ1-6, is DSGVTQTPKHLITATGQRVTLRCSPRSGDLSVYWYQQSLDQGLQFLIQYYNGEERAKGNILERFSAQQFPDLHSELNLSSLELGDSALYFCASSPQGDSRYNSPLHFGNGTRLTVT.

The rearrangement links TRBV27 to TRBJ1-1, with D uncertain. V lost 5 bases to trimming and J lost 5 bases, with 12 bases between them. This CDR3 has 13 amino acids. Germline loops: CDR1 MNHEY, CDR2 SMNVEV (reference sequence). The CDR3 DNA is TGTGCCAGCAGTCCTGGGAGGTGGACTGAAGCTTTCTTT. Its protein product is CASSPGRWTEAFF.

The rearrangement links TRBV7-9 to TRBJ2-1; 11 positions match TRBD2. CDR3 length: 19 residues. V shed 1 base, J shed 0 bases, and the junction held 8 bases outside the gene matches. Looked up from germline, CDR1 is SEHNR and CDR2 is FQNEAQ (reference sequence). CDR3 region: CASSLVGLAARSSYNEQFF. Here the CDR3 DNA reads TGTGCCAGCAGCTTAGTGGGACTAGCGGCAAGGAGCTCCTACAATGAGCAGTTCTTC.

The chain is built from TRBV13 and TRBJ1-1; D possibly corresponds to TRBD1 (5 bases). The CDR3 is made up of 14 amino acids. Germline V gene data show CDR1 as PRHDT and CDR2 as FYEKMQ (reference sequence). Trimming cost V 5 bases and J 4 bases, with 14 bases left between them. This CDR3 reads CASSPMGVGTEAFF. In nucleotides, the CDR3 is TGTGCCAGCAGCCCTATGGGGGTTGGCACTGAAGCTTTCTTT.